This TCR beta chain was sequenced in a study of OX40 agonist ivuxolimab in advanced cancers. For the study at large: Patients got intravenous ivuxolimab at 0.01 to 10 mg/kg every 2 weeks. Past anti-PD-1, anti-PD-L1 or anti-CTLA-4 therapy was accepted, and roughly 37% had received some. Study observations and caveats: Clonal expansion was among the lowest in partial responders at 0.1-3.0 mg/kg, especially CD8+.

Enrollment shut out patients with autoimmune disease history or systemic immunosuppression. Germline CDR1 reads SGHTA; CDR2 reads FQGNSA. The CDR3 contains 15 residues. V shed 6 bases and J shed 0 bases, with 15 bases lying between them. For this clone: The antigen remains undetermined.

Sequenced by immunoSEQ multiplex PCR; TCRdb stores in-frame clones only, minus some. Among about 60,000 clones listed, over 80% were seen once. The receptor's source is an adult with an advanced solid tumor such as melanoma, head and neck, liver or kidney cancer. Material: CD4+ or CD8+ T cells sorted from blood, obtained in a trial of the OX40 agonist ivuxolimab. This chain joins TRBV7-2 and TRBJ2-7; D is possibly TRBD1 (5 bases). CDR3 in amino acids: CASRVGASNSYEQYF. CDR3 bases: TGTGCCAGCAGGGTTGGGGCTAGTAACTCCTACGAGCAGTACTTC. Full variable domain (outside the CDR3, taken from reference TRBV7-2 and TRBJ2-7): GAGVSQSPSNKVTEKGKDVELRCDPISGHTALYWYRQSLGQGLEFLIYFQGNSAPDKSGLPSDRFSAERTGGSVSTLTIQRTQQEDSAVYLCASRVGASNSYEQYFGPGTRLTVT.